Following are 23 T cell receptor beta chains from one sample sequenced in a study of Ad26.COV2.S vaccination and SARS-CoV-2 variants. The repertoire was sequenced with immunoSEQ multiplex PCR; TCRdb's copy has only in-frame clones and lacks some. The sample has about 480,000 clones, 87% seen once. Treatment denoted: roughly 19 received Ad26.COV2.S at low or high dose, single or two shots; 5 received placebo; per-sample allocation not given. Sampling was performed 63 days after the first vaccine or placebo injection. Sequenced here: peripheral blood, sampled in a trial of Ad26.COV2.S vaccine versus placebo. These receptors were taken from a person between 18 and 65 years old who received the Ad26.COV2.S COVID-19 vaccine or a placebo.

The V call is TRBV4-2, the J call TRBJ2-5; no reliable D call. The V end lost 4 bases, the J end lost 3 bases, and 12 bases lay between the germline ends. From germline, CDR1 is LGHNA and CDR2 YNFKEQ. This CDR3 spans 14 amino acids. The CDR3 DNA follows: TGTGCCAGCAGCCCCACGGGCCGAAAAGAGACCCAGTACTTC. Translation: CASSPTGRKETQYF.

The chain links TRBV7-9 to TRBJ1-2; 8 bases map to TRBD1. V was pared by 5 bases and J by 4 bases, with 12 bases of the junction left unmatched. Germline CDR1 reads SEHNR; CDR2 reads FQNEAQ (reference sequence). This CDR3 spans 16 amino acids. Here the CDR3 reads CASSTGTGSWSYGYTF. In DNA, the CDR3 is TGTGCCAGCAGCACCGGGACAGGTAGTTGGAGCTATGGCTACACCTTC.

J is TRBJ2-7 and V is TRBV28, with a possible D match to TRBD1 (6 bases). V was trimmed by 4 bases and J by 1 base, leaving 17 bases between them. This CDR3 region has 16 residues. Germline-derived CDR1 and CDR2 are MDHEN and SYDVKM. In nucleotides, the CDR3 is TGTGCCAGCAGTTGGGTTTGGGGACACAATTCCTACGAGCAGTACTTC. Translation: CASSWVWGHNSYEQYF.

The V and J genes are TRBV5-1 and TRBJ1-1; D is possibly TRBD1 (5 bases). Germline V gene data show CDR1 as SGHRS and CDR2 as YFSETQ. The length of the CDR3 is 15 residues. Trimming took 5 bases from V and 4 from J, leaving 18 bases between them. CDR3 amino acids: CASRGSVAGSTEAFF. The CDR3 DNA follows: TGCGCCAGCAGGGGGTCAGTTGCAGGGAGCACTGAAGCTTTCTTT. The whole variable domain, filled in from reference TRBV5-1 and TRBJ1-1, reads KAGVTQTPRYLIKTRGQQVTLSCSPISGHRSVSWYQQTPGQGLQFLFEYFSETQRNKGNFPGRFSGRQFSNSRSEMNVSTLELGDSALYLCASRGSVAGSTEAFFGQGTRLTVV.

This chain uses TRBV19 with TRBJ1-2; unclear D gene. This CDR3 has 14 amino acids. The ends were cut back, 7 bases at V and 4 bases at J, with 16 bases in the middle. CDR1 is LNHDA and CDR2 is SQIVND in the germline V gene (reference sequence). The CDR3: CASKSDGVAYGYTF. The CDR3 coding sequence is TGTGCCAGTAAATCGGACGGGGTGGCCTATGGCTACACCTTC.

The chain recombines TRBV7-3 with TRBJ1-1; TRBD1 might be the D (5 bases). Germline-derived CDR1 and CDR2 are SGHTA and FQGTGA. This CDR3 is built from 13 residues. Trimming removed 5 bases from V and 5 bases from J, with 12 bases in between. CDR3 in amino acids: CASSAGTWTEAFF. The CDR3 nucleotides are TGTGCCAGCAGCGCTGGGACGTGGACTGAAGCTTTCTTT.

The chain joins TRBV19 to TRBJ2-5; D tentatively reads TRBD1 or TRBD2 (5 bases each). CDR1 is LNHDA, CDR2 SQIVND, per germline (reference sequence). There are 15 residues in the CDR3. V was pared by 3 bases and J by 5 bases, with 16 bases between. The CDR3 coding sequence is TGTGCCAGTAGTATTGGGACCTCTTGGGTGGAGACCCAGTACTTC. Translation gives CASSIGTSWVETQYF. Full variable domain (rest looked up from reference TRBV19 and TRBJ2-5): DGGITQSPKYLFRKEGQNVTLSCEQNLNHDAMYWYRQDPGQGLRLIYYSQIVNDFQKGDIAEGYSVSREKKESFPLTVTSAQKNPTAFYLCASSIGTSWVETQYFGPGTRLLVL.

The chain has TRBV9 and TRBJ2-1, with D possibly TRBD2 on 6 matching bases. Deletions cut 2 bases from V and 8 bases from J, with 17 bases between. This CDR3 region has 15 residues. Germline V gene lookup returns CDR1 SGDLS and CDR2 YYNGEE. CDR3 protein: CASSVGLQTGDEQFF. CDR3 nucleotide sequence: TGTGCCAGCAGCGTGGGACTCCAAACGGGCGATGAGCAGTTCTTC. Drawing the rest from reference TRBV9 and TRBJ2-1, the complete variable domain is DSGVTQTPKHLITATGQRVTLRCSPRSGDLSVYWYQQSLDQGLQFLIQYYNGEERAKGNILERFSAQQFPDLHSELNLSSLELGDSALYFCASSVGLQTGDEQFFGPGTRLTVL.

The CDR3 spells CASSIVDTEAFF. The CDR3 region has the DNA TGTGCCAGTAGTATAGTGGACACTGAAGCTTTCTTT. V gene TRBV19 combines with J gene TRBJ1-1; D unresolved. With 1 base removed from V and 3 bases from J, the gap between germline ends came to 3 bases. This CDR3 contains 12 residues. Germline V gene data show CDR1 as LNHDA and CDR2 as SQIVND (reference sequence).

This sequence joins TRBV14 and TRBJ2-2; a weak D match, TRBD2 (5 bases). V shed 1 base and J shed 4 bases, with 10 bases lying between them. Per germline, CDR1 SGHDN and CDR2 FVKESK. CDR3 length: 15 amino acids. CDR3 region: CASSQVRGGTGELFF. The DNA for the CDR3 is TGTGCCAGCAGCCAAGTCCGAGGAGGCACCGGGGAGCTGTTTTTT.

V and J are TRBV4-1 and TRBJ2-7, with TRBD2 as a possible D gene (5 bases). V shed 1 base and J shed 6 bases, with 10 bases lying between them. Germline V gene data show CDR1 as MGHRA and CDR2 as YSYEKL. This CDR3 has 13 residues. The CDR3 here is CASSQAQTSEQYF. The CDR3 DNA is TGCGCCAGCAGCCAAGCCCAAACTAGCGAGCAGTACTTC.

The J gene is TRBJ2-5, the V gene TRBV18; weak D call: TRBD1 (5 bases). Germline-derived CDR1 and CDR2 are KGHSH and LQKENI. This CDR3 contains 15 residues. The V and J ends lost 3 bases and 4 bases respectively, with 15 bases between them. This chain's CDR3 is CASSPQGVGLETQYF. For the CDR3, the DNA is TGTGCCAGCTCACCCCAGGGCGTAGGGTTAGAGACCCAGTACTTC.

This chain joins TRBV5-5 and TRBJ2-5; 8 bases agree with TRBD1. Per germline, CDR1 SGHKS and CDR2 YYEKEE (reference sequence). The V segment lost 6 bases and the J segment 1 base; nucleotides outside the gene matches: 5. CDR3 length: 14 amino acids. The chain's CDR3 is CASTRDRGQETQYF. The CDR3 DNA follows: TGTGCCAGCACCCGAGACAGGGGCCAAGAGACCCAGTACTTC.

The genes are TRBV28 and TRBJ2-7, with D possibly matching TRBD2 (8 bases). This CDR3 comprises 15 residues. In germline, CDR1 is MDHEN, CDR2 SYDVKM. V was shortened by 6 bases and J by 1 base, with 16 bases between the two germline ends. The CDR3 here is CASSRGGQRSYEQYF. The CDR3 DNA reads as TGTGCCAGCAGCCGGGGGGGACAGCGATCCTACGAGCAGTACTTC.

The chain recombines TRBV10-1 with TRBJ2-7; possibly TRBD1 for D (7 bases). The CDR3 totals 15 residues. V was cut by 2 bases and J by 4 bases, with 15 bases left in between. From germline, CDR1 is WNHNN and CDR2 SYGVQD (reference sequence). The CDR3 region is CASSEQAGGFYEQYF. The CDR3 bases are TGCGCCAGCAGTGAGCAGGCAGGGGGGTTTTACGAGCAGTACTTC.

Notes on this clone: This may come from a read error, since a much larger clone is one base off. The CDR3 DNA reads TGTGCCAGCAGTTTCGAGGGCTATGGCTACACCTTC. The encoded protein is CASSFEGYGYTF. The chain combines TRBV12-3 or TRBV12-4 with TRBJ1-2; unclear D gene. The CDR3 runs to 12 residues. The germline V and J ends were trimmed by 3 bases and 4 bases, with 6 bases remaining between them.

V usage is TRBV30 and J usage is TRBJ2-2; 8 bases agree with TRBD2. Germline V CDR1 and CDR2: GTSNPN, SVGIG (reference sequence). V lost 4 bases to trimming and J lost 4 bases; unmatched junction nucleotides: 8. The CDR3 sequence is 15 residues long. CDR3 loop: CAWTGLAGFTGELFF. The CDR3 DNA is TGTGCCTGGACGGGGCTAGCGGGTTTCACCGGGGAGCTGTTTTTT.

The sample holds one count of this clone. The CDR3 here is CASSGHGGARTDTQYF. The CDR3 DNA follows: TGTGCCAGCAGCGGGCACGGGGGGGCGAGGACAGATACGCAGTATTTT. The V call is TRBV11-2, the J call TRBJ2-3; 8 bases align to TRBD2. Germline-derived CDR1 and CDR2 are SGHAT and FQNNGV. The CDR3 is 16 residues long. Trimming at V came to 5 bases and at J to 3 bases, leaving 10 bases not matched to a gene.

The gene calls are TRBV4-3 and TRBJ1-2; D is ambiguous. Germline CDR1 LGHNA, CDR2 YSLEER. The CDR3 runs to 14 residues. Trimming pared 2 bases from V and 5 bases from J, leaving 12 bases between. The CDR3 DNA reads as TGCGCCAGCAGCCAAAACCGTTGGTCTTATGGCTACACCTTC. Its translation: CASSQNRWSYGYTF.

V usage is TRBV7-2 and J usage is TRBJ2-3, with 14 bases aligning to TRBD2. The ends lost 6 bases at V and 4 bases at J; junction bases unmatched: 6. The CDR3 sequence is 16 residues long. The V gene's germline CDR1 is SGHTA and CDR2 FQGNSA. This chain's CDR3 is CASRSGTSGSADTQYF. In nucleotides, the CDR3 is TGTGCCAGCAGATCCGGGACTAGCGGGAGCGCAGATACGCAGTATTTT. The variable domain in full, completed from reference TRBV7-2 and TRBJ2-3, reads GAGVSQSPSNKVTEKGKDVELRCDPISGHTALYWYRQSLGQGLEFLIYFQGNSAPDKSGLPSDRFSAERTGGSVSTLTIQRTQQEDSAVYLCASRSGTSGSADTQYFGPGTRLTVL.

The chain has TRBV19 and TRBJ1-5, with TRBD1 as a possible D gene (5 bases). Trimming removed 3 bases at V and 6 bases at J, with 18 bases between. CDR1 is LNHDA, CDR2 SQIVND, per germline (reference sequence). The CDR3 totals 16 residues. The CDR3 reads CASSIVSGAQGQPQHF. DNA of the CDR3: TGTGCCAGTAGTATCGTGTCCGGGGCGCAGGGTCAGCCCCAGCATTTT. Complete variable domain (other parts from reference TRBV19 and TRBJ1-5): DGGITQSPKYLFRKEGQNVTLSCEQNLNHDAMYWYRQDPGQGLRLIYYSQIVNDFQKGDIAEGYSVSREKKESFPLTVTSAQKNPTAFYLCASSIVSGAQGQPQHFGDGTRLSIL.

This clone was seen a single time. The J gene is TRBJ2-5, the V gene TRBV28; 9 bases agree with TRBD2. The CDR3 sequence is 14 residues long. Germline values: CDR1 MDHEN, CDR2 SYDVKM. V shed 2 bases and J 5 bases; nucleotides not matched to a gene: 3. CDR3 coding DNA: TGTGCCAGCAGTTTACCTAGCGGGGCTGAGACCCAGTACTTC. Encoded protein: CASSLPSGAETQYF.

CDR3 nucleotides: TGTGCCAGCAGTGAAGTAGGGGGACGTCAGCCCCAGCATTTT. Protein: CASSEVGGRQPQHF. This chain uses TRBV2 with TRBJ1-5, with TRBD1 as a possible D gene (6 bases). CDR1 and CDR2 (germline): SNHLY, FYNNEI. The CDR3 is 14 residues long. V lost 1 base to trimming and J lost 6 bases, with 10 bases between them.